The 18 T cell receptor beta chains below come from one sample, sequenced in a study of regulatory T cells in long-lasting Graves disease. According to the study, TCR beta libraries were built with iRepertoire HTBI primers and CDR3-region Arm-PCR. One entry per CDR3 protein results from TCRdb running MiXCR on the multiplex PCR reads. Of over 450,000 distinct CDR3 sequences in the sample, 12% are singletons; the top ten hold 7.5% to 9%. Time point indicated: newly diagnosed GD, antithyroid drugs for less than 3 months. PBMCs provided the RNA from which the TCR library was made. The data were also submitted as part of a second study, on T cells in Graves' hyperthyroidism and ophthalmopathy.

Sequencing used peripheral blood mononuclear cells (PBMCs), obtained at new diagnosis, from a patient treated with antithyroid drugs. These receptors were obtained from a woman aged 30 to 39 with Graves disease.

This clonotype was found many times. The chain joins TRBV12-3 or TRBV12-4 to TRBJ2-5, with 7 bases that match TRBD1. The CDR3 is made up of 14 amino acids. Trimming cost V 5 bases and J 3 bases; bases outside gene matches: 6. CDR3 protein: CASSPYGTEETQYF. The CDR3 DNA reads TGTGCCAGCAGTCCTTACGGGACAGAAGAGACCCAGTACTTC.

This clonotype was detected ten times or more. This sequence joins TRBV18 and TRBJ1-1; possibly TRBD1 for D (6 bases). The CDR3 has 14 residues. From germline, CDR1 is KGHSH and CDR2 LQKENI. V dropped 4 bases and J dropped 0 bases, with 9 bases sitting between them. The CDR3, as DNA: TGTGCCAGCTCACGATACAGGGTGAACACTGAAGCTTTCTTT. Encoded protein: CASSRYRVNTEAFF.

This clonotype has only a few counts. The chain has TRBV20-1 and TRBJ2-1; 12 positions agree with TRBD2. The CDR3 has 13 residues. Germline V gene sequence: CDR1 DFQATT, CDR2 SNEGSKA (reference sequence). Unmatched junction bases numbered 4, after V lost 1 base and J lost 12 bases. This CDR3 is CSARVLAGGGQFF. The CDR3 region has the DNA TGCAGTGCTAGAGTACTAGCGGGAGGTGGGCAGTTCTTC.

The sample holds many counts of this clonotype. This rearrangement joins TRBV3-1 to TRBJ2-1; weak D call: TRBD2 (6 bases). The germline V gene has CDR1 LGHDT and CDR2 YNNKEL (reference sequence). V was trimmed by 2 bases and J by 7 bases, leaving 18 bases between them. The CDR3 contains 16 residues. CDR3 amino acids: CASSQNWGEERNEQFF. CDR3 DNA: TGTGCCAGCAGCCAAAATTGGGGGGAGGAACGAAATGAGCAGTTCTTC.

This clonotype was seen ten or more times. V and J are TRBV18 and TRBJ1-3; D perhaps matches TRBD1 (5 bases). CDR1 is KGHSH and CDR2 is LQKENI in the germline V gene. CDR3 size: 14 residues. V was cut by 4 bases and J by 6 bases, with 13 bases left in between. CDR3: CASSRGSGTNTIYF. For the CDR3, the DNA is TGTGCCAGCTCACGAGGGTCCGGGACAAACACCATATATTTT.

This clonotype was seen many times. The CDR3 region is CASSVTVLHEQYF. CDR3 bases: TGTGCCAGCAGTGTGACAGTTCTCCACGAGCAGTACTTC. The chain is built from TRBV12-3 or TRBV12-4 and TRBJ2-7; tentatively, D is TRBD1 (5 bases). The CDR3 sequence is 13 residues long. Trimming removed 5 bases at V and 5 bases at J, with 13 bases between.

This CDR3 is CAISLTGTNTEAFF. CDR3 nucleotide sequence: TGTGCCATCAGTTTGACGGGAACGAACACTGAAGCTTTCTTT. The genes are TRBV10-3 and TRBJ1-1; D not certain. The CDR3 extends over 14 amino acids. With 5 bases removed from V and 1 base from J, the gap between germline ends came to 11 bases. Germline V CDR1 and CDR2: ENHRY, SYGVKD.

This clonotype has ten or more counts. The chain has TRBV7-9 and TRBJ1-1, with a weak D call TRBD1 (5 bases). The CDR3 runs to 15 residues. V lost 5 bases and J lost 1, with 14 bases in between. Looked up from germline, CDR1 is SEHNR and CDR2 is FQNEAQ (reference sequence). The CDR3 region is CASSPPAGQNTEAFF. CDR3 coding DNA: TGTGCCAGCAGCCCCCCAGCCGGACAGAACACTGAAGCTTTCTTT. The full variable domain, completed using reference TRBV7-9 and TRBJ1-1, is DTGVSQNPRHKITKRGQNVTFRCDPISEHNRLYWYRQTLGQGPEFLTYFQNEAQLEKSRLLSDRFSAERPKGSFSTLEIQRTEQGDSAMYLCASSPPAGQNTEAFFGQGTRLTVV.

This clonotype appeared a few times. The chain is built from TRBV3-1 and TRBJ2-6, with 7 bases aligning to TRBD1. CDR1 and CDR2 from the germline V gene are LGHDT and YNNKEL (reference sequence). The CDR3 runs 16 residues. Trimming at V came to 3 bases and at J to 2 bases, leaving 4 bases not matched to a gene. CDR3 sequence: CASSQGTATGANVLTF. The CDR3 coding sequence is TGTGCCAGCAGCCAGGGGACAGCTACTGGGGCCAACGTCCTGACTTTC.

The table lists this clonotype with a few counts. J is TRBJ1-1 and V is TRBV11-2; D might be TRBD1 (5 bases). CDR1 and CDR2 (germline): SGHAT, FQNNGV. The germline V and J ends were trimmed by 4 bases and 10 bases, with 16 bases remaining between them. The CDR3 has 13 residues. The CDR3 nucleotides read TGTGCCAGCAGCTCGCAGGGTTATGGGGGAGCTTTCTTT. This codes for CASSSQGYGGAFF.

This clonotype came up many times. The chain couples TRBV28 to TRBJ2-1; unclear D gene. This CDR3 is built from 15 residues. V was cut by 5 bases and J by 3 bases, with 14 bases left in between. Germline values: CDR1 MDHEN, CDR2 SYDVKM. CDR3 sequence (DNA): TGTGCCAGCAGTCCCCGGCAGGCCGTCTACAATGAGCAGTTCTTC. This gives the protein CASSPRQAVYNEQFF.

The chain combines TRBV12-3 or TRBV12-4 with TRBJ2-7, with 7 bases matching TRBD2. The CDR3 is 12 amino acids. J gave up 7 bases and V 7 bases, and 7 bases lay outside the gene matches. CDR3 loop: CASTYGAGEQYF. The CDR3 DNA reads TGTGCCAGCACTTACGGAGCGGGGGAGCAGTACTTC.

This clonotype appeared many times. The chain combines TRBV2 with TRBJ2-7; D possibly matches TRBD1 or TRBD2 (6 bases each). Germline values: CDR1 SNHLY, CDR2 FYNNEI. This CDR3 is 13 amino acids long. V lost 6 bases and J 7 bases, leaving 16 bases between the germline ends. The CDR3 DNA follows: TGTGCCAGCAGCCCGTGGGGGGCCGATGAGCAGTACTTC. Amino acids: CASSPWGADEQYF.

In its sample, this clonotype was seen a few times. The J gene is TRBJ1-2, the V gene TRBV5-1; perhaps TRBD1 as D (5 bases). The germline V gene encodes CDR1 SGHRS and CDR2 YFSETQ. V was clipped by 5 bases and J by 4 bases, with 12 bases between them. This CDR3 region has 13 residues. The CDR3 here is CASRRDGLYGYTF. Written as DNA, the CDR3 is TGCGCCAGCAGGAGGGACGGTCTCTATGGCTACACCTTC.

This clonotype came up many times. The genes are TRBV19 and TRBJ2-5, with 7 bases identical to TRBD2. V gave up 0 bases and J gave up 4 bases; unmatched junction bases: 8. CDR1 is LNHDA, CDR2 SQIVND, per germline (reference sequence). The CDR3 covers 16 residues. CDR3 amino acids: CASSIDAAGVGETQYF. CDR3 bases: TGTGCCAGTAGTATAGATGCTGCGGGAGTGGGAGAGACCCAGTACTTC.

At least ten counts were recorded for this clonotype. This chain links TRBV7-2 with TRBJ2-7; TRBD1 agrees at 8 bases. This CDR3 is 16 amino acids long. Germline CDR1 is SGHTA and CDR2 is FQGNSA. The J segment lost 3 bases and the V segment lost 5 bases, leaving 12 bases of the junction unmatched. DNA of the CDR3: TGTGCCAGCAGCGCTTATTGGGACAGGAGAAACTACGAGCAGTACTTC. Its protein is CASSAYWDRRNYEQYF.

The chain is built from TRBV11-2 and TRBJ2-2; D remains ambiguous. The CDR3 is 16 amino acids. Germline-derived CDR1 and CDR2 are SGHAT and FQNNGV. V was pared by 5 bases and J by 4 bases, with 17 bases between. This chain's CDR3 is CASSRPLTRITGELFF. In nucleotides, the CDR3 is TGTGCCAGCAGCCGACCGCTTACACGGATCACCGGGGAGCTGTTTTTT.

This clonotype was seen ten or more times. The chain recombines TRBV20-1 with TRBJ1-3, with a weak D call TRBD1 (6 bases). Trimming took 4 bases from V and 0 from J, leaving 10 bases between them. The CDR3 contains 14 residues. Germline V gene data show CDR1 as DFQATT and CDR2 as SNEGSKA (reference sequence). The CDR3 DNA sequence: TGCAGTGCTACCGACAGGAGCTCTGGAAACACCATATATTTT. Translation gives CSATDRSSGNTIYF.